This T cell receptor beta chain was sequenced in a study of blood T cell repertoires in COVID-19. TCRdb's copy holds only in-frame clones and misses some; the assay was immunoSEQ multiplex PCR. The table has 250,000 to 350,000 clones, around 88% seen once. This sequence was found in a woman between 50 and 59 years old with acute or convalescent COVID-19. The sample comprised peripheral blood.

The CDR3 loop reads CAIHSDRDAGANVLTF. CDR3 sequence (DNA): TGTGCCATCCATAGTGACAGGGACGCCGGGGCCAACGTCCTGACTTTC. The gene calls are TRBV10-3 and TRBJ2-6; 7 nucleotides align to TRBD1. CDR1 and CDR2 (germline): ENHRY, SYGVKD. V lost 8 bases to trimming and J lost 4 bases; unmatched junction nucleotides: 11. The CDR3 is 16 residues long.